This T cell receptor beta chain was identified in a study of T cells in Graves' hyperthyroidism and ophthalmopathy (dated by TCRdb to between 2018 and 2021). Describing the broader study: Peripheral blood samples were taken at the time of initial diagnosis, prior to any treatment. A discovery cohort of about 95 patients, about 43 with Graves' ophthalmopathy and more than 55 with stable Graves' hyperthyroidism, was used to find distinguishing TCR V-J signatures. An independent validation cohort of fewer than 20 hyperthyroidism patients and about 15 patients who later progressed to ophthalmopathy tested prospective prediction of ophthalmopathy. The 100 or so discovery patients were randomly split 7:3 into training and test sets. The study also compared thyroid tissue and blood T-cell repertoires from about 6 Graves' hyperthyroidism patients. Once sampling was done, hyperthyroidism patients were given methimazole at a starting dose of 30 mg daily, whereas ophthalmopathy patients were given high-dose intravenous methylprednisolone. TCR Vbeta CDR3 sequencing of 140 or so peripheral blood samples (approximately 44 ophthalmopathy, around 80 hyperthyroidism and approximately 17 progressor patients) is reported in the paper.

This clonotype was seen ten or more times. The target of this receptor is not known. No base qualities exist here, and no much larger clone lies one base off it. From its cysteine to its phenylalanine, the CDR3 spans 14 amino acids. The CDR3 DNA has 42 bases and is translated from base 1. V loses 7 bases of germline sequence and J loses 2 bases, and the interval between the two ends is 15 bases. From the germline V gene, CDR1 is SNHLY and CDR2 is FYNNEI. Ophthalmopathy patients had moderately to severely active disease, with a Clinical Activity Score of 3 or more, a NOSPECS grade of 4 or more, and a disease duration of less than 3 months. Patients with uncontrolled infections, other autoimmune diseases, pregnancy or lactation were excluded. Diagnoses were established on the basis of clinical symptoms, serum thyroxine and TRAb, thyroid ultrasound, and orbital computed tomography. Ficoll-Paque density gradient centrifugation was used to isolate PBMCs from about 9.4 ml of fresh peripheral blood. Total RNA was extracted using Trizol reagent, and RNA quality was assessed on an Agilent 2100 Bioanalyzer.

What the study reported, not specific to this receptor: In cross-validation, a model built on a 13 V-J signature told ophthalmopathy apart from stable hyperthyroidism with over 85% sensitivity and about 81% specificity, and in testing the same model reached 80%/75%. In validation, the model predicted progression to ophthalmopathy with roughly 66% sensitivity and approximately 78% specificity, a median of 6.5 months before onset. Sample size was not statistically predetermined, and investigators were not blinded to group allocation. Blood samples also contained most of the expanded thyroid clonotypes (frequency above 0.001), which suggests that blood repertoires may reflect thyroid immune responses.

Amplification of TCR beta CDR3 regions was carried out from RNA transcripts. The first round of RT-PCR for the TCR CDR3 was performed with the HTBI primer set and the Qiagen OneStep RT-PCR kit. Libraries were constructed in a second round of multiplex PCR, after which size selection and purification were performed. Sequencing of the libraries was done on an Illumina HiSeq2000 using paired-end 100 bp reads. Regarding the original processing steps: Raw data were processed with SOAPnuke, discarding reads with adapters, uncalled bases, mean Phred below 15, or no exact constant-primer or identifier match. High-quality paired reads were merged using COPE v1.2.5, and each unique nucleotide sequence was defined as a clonotype. Clonotypes were aligned to IMGT TRBV, TRBD and TRBJ reference segments using MiTCR v1.1. Only V-J combinations with frequency above 0.0001, covering roughly 99% of repertoires, were analysed. A TCS score was defined as the ratio of F50 (clonal expansion) to E x V (chaos), with BLOSUM62-based TCRdist applied between CDR3 peptides within each V-J. Welch's t-statistics and random forest reduced some 510 V-J features to 13, which were used in a naive Bayes classifier (R e1071). TCRdb's own reprocessing of the public reads used fastp at Q25 and MiXCR and kept productive beta chains. Every CDR3 protein is listed once, alongside the most common genes and DNA of its rows. These V and J calls rely on TCRdb rather than the paper's analysis. The sample table shows fewer than 550,000 distinct CDR3 sequences, and approximately 25% are seen once. The leading ten clones occupy 11% of the sample.

The V gene is TRBV2 and the J gene is TRBJ2-7; a weak D assignment points to TRBD1 (5 bases agree). This receptor was obtained from a woman younger than 45 with Graves' ophthalmopathy. The sequenced material came from blood. The DNA reads TGTGCCAGCAAGGGGCGCTCATTTCCCTACGAGCAGTACTTC. Translated, this gives CASKGRSFPYEQYF.